The clone carrying this TCR beta chain was picked up a small number of times. Its antigen is not known. This entry belongs to a study of blood T cells in healthy people across ages. It was with a sample-barcoded 5' primer and a J-beta primer mix that a second PCR of about 7 to 12 cycles was run. All samples gave at least 2.5 million CDR3-containing paired-end reads. TCRdb re-called the 5' RACE reads with MiXCR, one entry per CDR3 protein. The sample lists some 1.5 million distinct CDR3 sequences, roughly 43% occurring once. Study results and caveats: Greater diversity and more naive CD4+ cells were seen in long-lived donors than in aged donors. In older individuals, TCR beta diversity per million T cells was lower, falling roughly linearly with age.

Trimming took off 3 bases at V and 1 base at J, with 18 bases between the two ends. In germline, CDR1 is SQVTM, CDR2 ANQGSEA. The CDR3 loop spans 16 amino acids. The sample comprised blood. The source of this sequence is a woman aged 18-29 years in good health. The chain links TRBV29-1 to TRBJ2-5; the D gene is possibly TRBD1 (6 bases). The CDR3 bases are TGCAGCGTTGAGATGGTGAGGACAGTCCCCCAAGAGACCCAGTACTTC. It is translated as CSVEMVRTVPQETQYF.